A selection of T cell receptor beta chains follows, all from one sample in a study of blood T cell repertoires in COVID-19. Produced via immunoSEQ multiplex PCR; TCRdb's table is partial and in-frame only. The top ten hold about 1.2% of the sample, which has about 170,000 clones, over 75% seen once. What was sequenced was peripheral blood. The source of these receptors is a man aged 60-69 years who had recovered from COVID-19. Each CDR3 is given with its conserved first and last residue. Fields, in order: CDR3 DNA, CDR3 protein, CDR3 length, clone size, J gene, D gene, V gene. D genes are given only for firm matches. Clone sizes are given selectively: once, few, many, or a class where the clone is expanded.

CDR3 DNA: TGTGCCAGCAGTCTTTACCCAGGGGGGACAGGGGGCGGGCTCGCTGAAGCTTTCTTT
CDR3 protein: CASSLYPGGTGGGLAEAFF
CDR3 length: 19
clone size: NA
J gene: TRBJ1-1
D gene: TRBD1
V gene: TRBV9

CDR3 DNA: TGTGCCAGCAGTCGACAGGGGGCGGTTGGCTACACCTTC
CDR3 protein: CASSRQGAVGYTF
CDR3 length: 13
clone size: NA
J gene: TRBJ1-2
D gene: TRBD1
V gene: TRBV12-3/TRBV12-4

CDR3 DNA: TGCGCCAGCAGCCCCCTTATTGGGGGGTCGAACACCGGGGAGCTGTTTTTT
CDR3 protein: CASSPLIGGSNTGELFF
CDR3 length: 17
clone size: NA
J gene: TRBJ2-2
D gene: NA
V gene: TRBV5-1

CDR3 DNA: TGTGCCAGCAGCCAAGATCGAGTCCACGAGCAGTACTTC
CDR3 protein: CASSQDRVHEQYF
CDR3 length: 13
clone size: NA
J gene: TRBJ2-7
D gene: NA
V gene: TRBV4-2

CDR3 DNA: TGTGCCAGCAGCTTAGCTTCGGGAGTGACTGAAGCTTTCTTT
CDR3 protein: CASSLASGVTEAFF
CDR3 length: 14
clone size: NA
J gene: TRBJ1-1
D gene: NA
V gene: TRBV7-8

CDR3 DNA: TGTGCCATCGAACAGGGAGTCTATGGCTACACCTTC
CDR3 protein: CAIEQGVYGYTF
CDR3 length: 12
clone size: NA
J gene: TRBJ1-2
D gene: NA
V gene: TRBV7-8

CDR3 DNA: TGTGCCAGCAGCCAGGATGCGAGGGTGAGGGAGATCCAGTACTTC
CDR3 protein: CASSQDARVREIQYF
CDR3 length: 15
clone size: NA
J gene: TRBJ2-5
D gene: NA
V gene: TRBV3-1/TRBV3-2

CDR3 DNA: TGCGCCAGCAGCGCGGACTCCATAGATACGCAGTATTTT
CDR3 protein: CASSADSIDTQYF
CDR3 length: 13
clone size: NA
J gene: TRBJ2-3
D gene: NA
V gene: TRBV5-1

CDR3 DNA: TGTGCCAGCAGTTGGACCCGGGGGGACAATCAGCCCCAGCATTTT
CDR3 protein: CASSWTRGDNQPQHF
CDR3 length: 15
clone size: once
J gene: TRBJ1-5
D gene: NA
V gene: TRBV6-2/TRBV6-3

CDR3 DNA: TGTGCCAGCAGCTGGGAGGGATCTGGGGCCAACGTCCTGACTTTC
CDR3 protein: CASSWEGSGANVLTF
CDR3 length: 15
clone size: NA
J gene: TRBJ2-6
D gene: TRBD2
V gene: TRBV5-5

CDR3 DNA: TGTGCCAGCAGCGCCGGGACAGGGGACACCGGGGAGCTGTTTTTT
CDR3 protein: CASSAGTGDTGELFF
CDR3 length: 15
clone size: NA
J gene: TRBJ2-2
D gene: TRBD1
V gene: TRBV7-9

CDR3 DNA: TGCGCCACCCAAAAGGGACAGGGGGAGGACGAGCAGTACTTC
CDR3 protein: CATQKGQGEDEQYF
CDR3 length: 14
clone size: few
J gene: TRBJ2-7
D gene: TRBD1
V gene: TRBV5-1

CDR3 DNA: TGTGCCAGCAGCCTTACGGGACAGGGGTCCTACAATGAGCAGTTCTTC
CDR3 protein: CASSLTGQGSYNEQFF
CDR3 length: 16
clone size: NA
J gene: TRBJ2-1
D gene: TRBD1
V gene: TRBV13

CDR3 DNA: TGTGCCTGGAGGTCGGGACAGGGGGCCGGGGAGCTGTTTTTT
CDR3 protein: CAWRSGQGAGELFF
CDR3 length: 14
clone size: once
J gene: TRBJ2-2
D gene: TRBD1
V gene: TRBV30

CDR3 DNA: TGTGCCAGCAGCAAAGAGGGGAGCGCAGGGGGCGATTCACCCCTCCACTTT
CDR3 protein: CASSKEGSAGGDSPLHF
CDR3 length: 17
clone size: NA
J gene: TRBJ1-6
D gene: NA
V gene: TRBV21-1

CDR3 DNA: TGTGCCAGCAGCTTGGACACAACGGGTACCCGGGAGCAGTACTTC
CDR3 protein: CASSLDTTGTREQYF
CDR3 length: 15
clone size: NA
J gene: TRBJ2-7
D gene: NA
V gene: TRBV5-5

CDR3 DNA: TGTGCCAGCAGACTAGCTTCGAACACCGGGGAGCTGTTTTTT
CDR3 protein: CASRLASNTGELFF
CDR3 length: 14
clone size: NA
J gene: TRBJ2-2
D gene: NA
V gene: TRBV7-2

CDR3 DNA: TGTGCCAGTAGTATAGATACGGCACAGGGGATTGGTGGCTACACCTTC
CDR3 protein: CASSIDTAQGIGGYTF
CDR3 length: 16
clone size: NA
J gene: TRBJ1-2
D gene: TRBD1
V gene: TRBV19

CDR3 DNA: TGTGCCAGCAGCCCCGCTTTCGCCACAGGTAGCGGGGCGAACACCGGGGAGCTGTTTTTT
CDR3 protein: CASSPAFATGSGANTGELFF
CDR3 length: 20
clone size: NA
J gene: TRBJ2-2
D gene: TRBD2
V gene: TRBV3-1/TRBV3-2

CDR3 DNA: TGTGCCAGTAGCATTTTGGGGGACAGGGACGAGACCCAGTACTTC
CDR3 protein: CASSILGDRDETQYF
CDR3 length: 15
clone size: few
J gene: TRBJ2-5
D gene: TRBD1
V gene: TRBV19

CDR3 DNA: TGTGCCAGCAGCCAAGCCTTATCGACTAGGGATGAGCAGTTCTTC
CDR3 protein: CASSQALSTRDEQFF
CDR3 length: 15
clone size: NA
J gene: TRBJ2-1
D gene: NA
V gene: TRBV4-2

CDR3 DNA: TGTGCCAGCACCTTCACCTCGACGGAGAACACCATATATTTT
CDR3 protein: CASTFTSTENTIYF
CDR3 length: 14
clone size: NA
J gene: TRBJ1-3
D gene: NA
V gene: TRBV7-9

CDR3 DNA: TGTGCCAGCAGCGTGTCACAGAACTATGGCTACACCTTC
CDR3 protein: CASSVSQNYGYTF
CDR3 length: 13
clone size: NA
J gene: TRBJ1-2
D gene: NA
V gene: TRBV9

CDR3 DNA: TGTGCCAGCAGGCAGGCCAGAAGTGGAGATACGCAGTATTTT
CDR3 protein: CASRQARSGDTQYF
CDR3 length: 14
clone size: NA
J gene: TRBJ2-3
D gene: NA
V gene: TRBV6-5

CDR3 DNA: TGTGCCAGCAGTTACTCGTACGCAGTTAACTATGGCTACACCTTC
CDR3 protein: CASSYSYAVNYGYTF
CDR3 length: 15
clone size: once
J gene: TRBJ1-2
D gene: NA
V gene: TRBV6-5

CDR3 DNA: TGTGCCAGCAGCTCACAGGGGGTCGCCGGGGAGCTGTTTTTT
CDR3 protein: CASSSQGVAGELFF
CDR3 length: 14
clone size: NA
J gene: TRBJ2-2
D gene: TRBD1
V gene: TRBV5-5

CDR3 DNA: TGTGCTAGCAGCATGAGCGGGGGGGCCCGTTATTTT
CDR3 protein: CASSMSGGARYF
CDR3 length: 12
clone size: NA
J gene: TRBJ2-3
D gene: TRBD2
V gene: TRBV7-7

CDR3 DNA: TGTGCCAGAAGCTTAAATTGGGACAGGGGCCGTTATAGCAATCAGCCCCAGCATTTT
CDR3 protein: CARSLNWDRGRYSNQPQHF
CDR3 length: 19
clone size: NA
J gene: TRBJ1-5
D gene: NA
V gene: TRBV7-5

CDR3 DNA: TGTGCCAGCAGCTTAGTAAGGGGGCTGGTTTATGAGCAGTTCTTC
CDR3 protein: CASSLVRGLVYEQFF
CDR3 length: 15
clone size: NA
J gene: TRBJ2-1
D gene: TRBD1
V gene: TRBV11-2

CDR3 DNA: TGTGCCAGCAGCTCCGTAGAGCCCAATCAGCCCCAGCATTTT
CDR3 protein: CASSSVEPNQPQHF
CDR3 length: 14
clone size: NA
J gene: TRBJ1-5
D gene: NA
V gene: TRBV7-9

CDR3 DNA: TGTGCCAGCAGCGTTGGGACAGAACTCAATCAGCCCCAGCATTTT
CDR3 protein: CASSVGTELNQPQHF
CDR3 length: 15
clone size: NA
J gene: TRBJ1-5
D gene: TRBD1
V gene: TRBV9

CDR3 DNA: TGTGCCAGCAGCCAAGATGTTCAGAAGCAGTACTTC
CDR3 protein: CASSQDVQKQYF
CDR3 length: 12
clone size: NA
J gene: TRBJ2-7
D gene: NA
V gene: TRBV3-1/TRBV3-2

CDR3 DNA: TGTGCCAGCAGCGTGGGTGGGGCCAATGAGCAGTTCTTC
CDR3 protein: CASSVGGANEQFF
CDR3 length: 13
clone size: NA
J gene: TRBJ2-1
D gene: NA
V gene: TRBV9

CDR3 DNA: TGTGCCAGCAATCGACTCGGTGAGCAGTTCTTC
CDR3 protein: CASNRLGEQFF
CDR3 length: 11
clone size: NA
J gene: TRBJ2-1
D gene: NA
V gene: TRBV6-5

CDR3 DNA: TGTGCCAGCAGCTTACTTGGGGGAGGTGACCAGCCCCAGCATTTT
CDR3 protein: CASSLLGGGDQPQHF
CDR3 length: 15
clone size: NA
J gene: TRBJ1-5
D gene: NA
V gene: TRBV7-9

CDR3 DNA: TGTGCCAGCAGTTACCCGGGACAGGTCTATGGCTACACCTTC
CDR3 protein: CASSYPGQVYGYTF
CDR3 length: 14
clone size: NA
J gene: TRBJ1-2
D gene: TRBD1
V gene: TRBV6-2/TRBV6-3

CDR3 DNA: TGCGCCAGCGGTCAGGGGGTTGGAGATACGCAGTATTTT
CDR3 protein: CASGQGVGDTQYF
CDR3 length: 13
clone size: NA
J gene: TRBJ2-3
D gene: TRBD1
V gene: TRBV5-1

CDR3 DNA: TGTGCCAGCAGCCTATTAGGGGGCTCCTACGAGCAGTACTTC
CDR3 protein: CASSLLGGSYEQYF
CDR3 length: 14
clone size: NA
J gene: TRBJ2-7
D gene: NA
V gene: TRBV7-2

CDR3 DNA: TGCAGCTTCTGGGGACAGGCCAGTTATGGCTACACCTTC
CDR3 protein: CSFWGQASYGYTF
CDR3 length: 13
clone size: once
J gene: TRBJ1-2
D gene: TRBD1
V gene: TRBV29-1

CDR3 DNA: TGTGCCAGCAGCGTAGGCTTAACGTCGGAGGGGCTCGGGGAGACCCAGTACTTC
CDR3 protein: CASSVGLTSEGLGETQYF
CDR3 length: 18
clone size: NA
J gene: TRBJ2-5
D gene: NA
V gene: TRBV9

CDR3 DNA: TGTGCCAGCAGCGTAGAGGGGAACACCATATATTTT
CDR3 protein: CASSVEGNTIYF
CDR3 length: 12
clone size: once
J gene: TRBJ1-3
D gene: NA
V gene: TRBV9

CDR3 DNA: TGTGCCAGCAGTTACACAGGGGTTGACTATGGCTACACCTTC
CDR3 protein: CASSYTGVDYGYTF
CDR3 length: 14
clone size: NA
J gene: TRBJ1-2
D gene: TRBD1
V gene: TRBV7-2

CDR3 DNA: TGCGCCAGCAGCACGGGACAGGGGGGATCCGGGGCCAACGTCCTGACTTTC
CDR3 protein: CASSTGQGGSGANVLTF
CDR3 length: 17
clone size: NA
J gene: TRBJ2-6
D gene: TRBD1
V gene: TRBV5-1

CDR3 DNA: TGTGCCAGCAGCTTTAGCGGGACTAGCACAGATACGCAGTATTTT
CDR3 protein: CASSFSGTSTDTQYF
CDR3 length: 15
clone size: NA
J gene: TRBJ2-3
D gene: TRBD2
V gene: TRBV11-2

CDR3 DNA: TGCGCCAGCAGCAAAATCCGGGACAGGGGAACTCTGGTCACTGAAGCTTTCTTT
CDR3 protein: CASSKIRDRGTLVTEAFF
CDR3 length: 18
clone size: many
J gene: TRBJ1-1
D gene: TRBD1
V gene: TRBV4-1

CDR3 DNA: TGTGCCAGCAGCTTAGGTTGGCCTAGCGGGGACAATGAGCAGTTCTTC
CDR3 protein: CASSLGWPSGDNEQFF
CDR3 length: 16
clone size: NA
J gene: TRBJ2-1
D gene: TRBD2
V gene: TRBV11-3

CDR3 DNA: TGCAGTGCTAGTAATGGGGGACAGGGGGCAAATTCACCCCTCCACTTT
CDR3 protein: CSASNGGQGANSPLHF
CDR3 length: 16
clone size: NA
J gene: TRBJ1-6
D gene: TRBD1
V gene: TRBV20-1

CDR3 DNA: TGTGCCAGCAGCTTATTTCGCGCGCGGTACATCGGGTCCTATAATTCACCCCTCCACTTT
CDR3 protein: CASSLFRARYIGSYNSPLHF
CDR3 length: 20
clone size: once
J gene: TRBJ1-6
D gene: NA
V gene: TRBV7-3

CDR3 DNA: TGTGCCAGCAGCCAAGACAGGGTATCCTACGAGCAGTACTTC
CDR3 protein: CASSQDRVSYEQYF
CDR3 length: 14
clone size: NA
J gene: TRBJ2-7
D gene: NA
V gene: TRBV4-2

CDR3 DNA: TGTGCCAGTAGTATTTTTTCGGGGAACGATGAAAAACTGTTTTTT
CDR3 protein: CASSIFSGNDEKLFF
CDR3 length: 15
clone size: NA
J gene: TRBJ1-4
D gene: NA
V gene: TRBV19

CDR3 DNA: TGCGCCAGCAGCTTAAACCAGGGTTTCTCTGGAAACACCATATATTTT
CDR3 protein: CASSLNQGFSGNTIYF
CDR3 length: 16
clone size: NA
J gene: TRBJ1-3
D gene: NA
V gene: TRBV5-1

CDR3 DNA: TGCGCCAGCAGCTTGGCTTCAGGGGGATGGACCGGGGAGCTGTTTTTT
CDR3 protein: CASSLASGGWTGELFF
CDR3 length: 16
clone size: NA
J gene: TRBJ2-2
D gene: TRBD1
V gene: TRBV5-1

CDR3 DNA: TGTGCCAGCAGTGAAGCGTGGGGCCCCAGGAACACCATATATTTT
CDR3 protein: CASSEAWGPRNTIYF
CDR3 length: 15
clone size: NA
J gene: TRBJ1-3
D gene: NA
V gene: TRBV6-1

CDR3 DNA: TGTGCCAGTAGCCCTGAAGGTAGCGGGGGGGTAGAGACCCAGTACTTC
CDR3 protein: CASSPEGSGGVETQYF
CDR3 length: 16
clone size: NA
J gene: TRBJ2-5
D gene: TRBD2
V gene: TRBV19

CDR3 DNA: TGTGCCAGCAGCCCGGGACAGGGGTCGGAGACCCAGTACTTC
CDR3 protein: CASSPGQGSETQYF
CDR3 length: 14
clone size: NA
J gene: TRBJ2-5
D gene: TRBD1
V gene: TRBV7-2

CDR3 DNA: TGTGCCAGCAGCCAAGATCTGGGGGGGCGCCGTCCCTACGAGCAGTACTTC
CDR3 protein: CASSQDLGGRRPYEQYF
CDR3 length: 17
clone size: NA
J gene: TRBJ2-7
D gene: NA
V gene: TRBV14

CDR3 DNA: TGTGCCAGTTCGGATGGGCTTAGTAATGAAAAACTGTTTTTT
CDR3 protein: CASSDGLSNEKLFF
CDR3 length: 14
clone size: NA
J gene: TRBJ1-4
D gene: NA
V gene: TRBV11-2

CDR3 DNA: TGTGCCAGCAGCTTTTTACGGAGCAGGGCCCACGAGCAGTACTTC
CDR3 protein: CASSFLRSRAHEQYF
CDR3 length: 15
clone size: NA
J gene: TRBJ2-7
D gene: NA
V gene: TRBV5-8

CDR3 DNA: TGTGCCAGCAGCTTAAGTAGCGACTACACAGATACGCAGTATTTT
CDR3 protein: CASSLSSDYTDTQYF
CDR3 length: 15
clone size: NA
J gene: TRBJ2-3
D gene: NA
V gene: TRBV7-9